The present entry profiles one TCR beta chain with its context. This record belongs to a study of cytomegalovirus exposure and HLA in healthy donors. The PCR was carried out with 60 Vbeta primers and 13 Jbeta primers. Sequencing was performed with immunoSEQ multiplex PCR; in TCRdb, only in-frame clones are kept and a portion is missing. The table includes 130,000 or so clones, 81% detected once. Germline V gene lookup returns CDR1 SGHNT and CDR2 YYREEE (reference sequence). The V end was cut by 4 bases, the J end by 8 bases, with 15 bases between. The CDR3 is made up of 13 amino acids. Regarding donors, all were healthy bone marrow donors.

This sequence was found in a man between 18 and 35 years old in good health and CMV-seronegative. Sample: PBMCs. This chain links TRBV5-4 with TRBJ1-1; maybe TRBD1 (6 bases). CDR3 nucleotide sequence: TGTGCCAGCAGCCAACAGGGCAGCCCGGAAGCTTTCTTT. Its translation is CASSQQGSPEAFF.